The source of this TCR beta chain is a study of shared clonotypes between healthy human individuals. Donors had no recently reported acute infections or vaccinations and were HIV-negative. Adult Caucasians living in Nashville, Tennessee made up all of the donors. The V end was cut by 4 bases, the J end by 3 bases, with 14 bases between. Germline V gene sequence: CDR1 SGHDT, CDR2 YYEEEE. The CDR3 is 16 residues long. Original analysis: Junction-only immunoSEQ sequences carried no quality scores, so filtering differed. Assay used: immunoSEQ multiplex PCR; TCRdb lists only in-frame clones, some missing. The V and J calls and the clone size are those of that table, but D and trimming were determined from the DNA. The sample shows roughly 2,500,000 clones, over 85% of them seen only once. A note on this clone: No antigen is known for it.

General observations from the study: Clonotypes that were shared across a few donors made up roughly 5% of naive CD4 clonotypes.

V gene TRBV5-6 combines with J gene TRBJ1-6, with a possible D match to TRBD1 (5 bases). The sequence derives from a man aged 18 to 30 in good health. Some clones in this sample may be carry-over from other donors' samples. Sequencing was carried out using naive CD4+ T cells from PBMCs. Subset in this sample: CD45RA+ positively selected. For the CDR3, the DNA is TGTGCCAGCAGCCCAGCGTGGGGGGGCTATAATTCACCCCTCCACTTT. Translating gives CASSPAWGGYNSPLHF.